Listed here are 23 T cell receptor beta chains from one sample, sequenced in a study of T cell repertoires in cytomegalovirus infection. Which antigens these TCRs recognize remains unknown. Each CDR3 protein is one row after TCRdb ran MiXCR on the reads. The sample consists of around 39,000 distinct CDR3 sequences, about 52% of them appearing once. Here the sequenced sample was CD8+ T cells from cultured PBMCs, taken from culture after CMV antigen stimulation. These receptors were obtained from a human donor in good health (CMV status not recorded). Some clones in this sample may be carry-over from other donors' samples.

The V and J genes are TRBV19 and TRBJ1-1; D gene ambiguous. The CDR3 runs to 13 residues. CDR1 LNHDA and CDR2 SQIVND come from the germline V gene (reference sequence). The V end was cut by 4 bases, the J end by 2 bases, with 8 bases between. The CDR3 reads CASSTGLNTEAFF. The CDR3, as DNA: TGTGCCAGTAGTACCGGGCTCAACACTGAAGCTTTCTTT.

This clonotype was found once. CDR3 residues: CASSPEGGLAGGGNEQFF. The CDR3 DNA sequence: TGTGCCAGCAGCCCCGAAGGGGGACTAGCGGGGGGGGGCAATGAGCAGTTCTTC. The chain has TRBV4-2 and TRBJ2-1; 16 bases are a match to TRBD2. This CDR3 region has 18 residues. The V gene end was trimmed by 4 bases and the J gene end by 6 bases; junction bases not matched to a gene: 9. Germline lookup yields CDR1 LGHNA and CDR2 YNFKEQ.

This clonotype was picked up one time. The J gene is TRBJ2-7, the V gene TRBV7-3; a weak D match, TRBD2 (5 bases). The CDR3 length is 15 residues. Trimming left V 5 bases short and J 0 bases short, with 14 bases between. Germline CDR1 reads SGHTA; CDR2 reads FQGTGA. The CDR3 sequence is CASSRGLGSSYEQYF. The DNA for the CDR3 is TGTGCCAGCAGCCGAGGGTTGGGGAGCTCCTACGAGCAGTACTTC.

This rearrangement joins TRBV7-4 to TRBJ2-1; 10 bases align to TRBD1. The CDR3 is 17 residues long. V dropped 5 bases and J dropped 2; count of bases not matched to a gene: 9. Per the germline V gene, CDR1 is SGHVT and CDR2 is SQSDAQ. CDR3 loop: CASSPSGQGVTYNEQFF. The CDR3 DNA reads as TGTGCCAGCAGCCCCAGCGGACAGGGGGTTACCTACAATGAGCAGTTCTTC. The variable domain in full, completed from reference TRBV7-4 and TRBJ2-1, reads GAGVSQSPRYKVAKRGRDVALRCDSISGHVTLYWYRQTLGQGSEVLTYSQSDAQRDKSGRPSGRFSAERPERSVSTLKIQRTEQGDSAVYLCASSPSGQGVTYNEQFFGPGTRLTVL.

This clonotype was recorded at least ten times. The rearrangement links TRBV6-1 to TRBJ2-1, with 9 bases fitting TRBD2. Germline trimming cut 5 bases from V and 4 bases from J; bases unmatched to any gene: 6. Germline V CDR1 and CDR2: MNHNS, SASEGT. The CDR3 extends over 15 amino acids. CDR3 sequence: CASSKKREAYNEQFF. CDR3 nucleotide sequence: TGTGCCAGCAGTAAAAAGCGGGAGGCATACAATGAGCAGTTCTTC.

This clonotype was detected many times. V and J are TRBV7-6 and TRBJ2-3; D possibly corresponds to TRBD1 (6 bases). Looked up from germline, CDR1 is SGHVS and CDR2 is FNYEAQ. V lost 3 bases, J lost 5 bases, and 18 bases lay in between. The CDR3 has 16 amino acids. The CDR3 region is CASSFPGEGGEDTQYF. The CDR3 DNA sequence: TGTGCCAGCAGCTTCCCAGGGGAAGGGGGAGAAGATACGCAGTATTTT. The whole variable domain, remainder taken from reference TRBV7-6 and TRBJ2-3, is GAGVSQSPRYKVTKRGQDVALRCDPISGHVSLYWYRQALGQGPEFLTYFNYEAQQDKSGLPNDRFSAERPEGSISTLTIQRTEQRDSAMYRCASSFPGEGGEDTQYFGPGTRLTVL.

Many counts were recorded for this clonotype. The chain has TRBV6-2 or TRBV6-3 and TRBJ2-1; 8 nucleotides line up with TRBD2. The CDR3 contains 16 residues. Per germline, CDR1 MNHEY and CDR2 SVGEGT. Trimming at V came to 1 base and at J to 3 bases, leaving 5 bases not matched to a gene. The DNA for the CDR3 is TGTGCCAGCAGTTACTACCGGCTAGCGGGCTACAATGAGCAGTTCTTC. Translated, it gives CASSYYRLAGYNEQFF.

This clonotype was recorded a few times. The rearrangement uses TRBV7-8 and TRBJ2-5, with D perhaps TRBD1 or TRBD2 (6 bases each). Germline V lookup: CDR1 SGHVS, CDR2 FQNEAQ. The ends were cut back, 2 bases at V and 3 bases at J, with 19 bases in the middle. There are 17 residues in the CDR3. CDR3 nucleotides: TGTGCCAGCAGCTTATCTTGGGGGGCTAGTCAAAAAGAGACCCAGTACTTC. It is translated as CASSLSWGASQKETQYF.

This clonotype was detected only a few times. The V and J genes are TRBV11-2 and TRBJ1-1; D unclear. Looked up from germline, CDR1 is SGHAT and CDR2 is FQNNGV. With 1 base removed from V and 5 bases from J, the gap between germline ends came to 11 bases. CDR3 length: 14 residues. The CDR3 here is CASSLGIRTTEAFF. CDR3 DNA sequence: TGTGCCAGCAGCTTAGGGATCCGGACGACTGAAGCTTTCTTT.

The chain combines TRBV10-3 with TRBJ1-2, with a weak D call TRBD1 (5 bases). V shed 4 bases and J shed 0 bases, with 15 bases lying between them. Germline loops: CDR1 ENHRY, CDR2 SYGVKD. The length of the CDR3 is 16 residues. CDR3 sequence reads: CAISGTPPSANYGYTF. The CDR3 DNA is TGTGCCATCAGTGGGACACCACCTTCAGCTAACTATGGCTACACCTTC.

This clonotype was seen repeatedly, ten times or more. The genes are TRBV7-9 and TRBJ2-7; D is possibly TRBD1 (5 bases). Deletions cut 5 bases from V and 4 bases from J, with 9 bases between. This CDR3 spans 12 amino acids. CDR1 and CDR2 from the germline V gene are SEHNR and FQNEAQ (reference sequence). DNA of the CDR3: TGTGCCAGCAGCCCTACAGGATACGAGCAGTACTTC. Amino acids: CASSPTGYEQYF.

The chain uses TRBV28 and TRBJ2-3; 7 bases line up with TRBD2. Germline CDR1 MDHEN, CDR2 SYDVKM. The CDR3 runs to 14 residues. V was clipped by 6 bases and J by 6 bases; unmatched bases: 9. The CDR3 reads CASRKRGIRDTQYF. The CDR3 coding sequence is TGTGCCAGCAGGAAGCGGGGTATTCGGGATACGCAGTATTTT.

The V gene is TRBV23-1, the J gene TRBJ2-5, with D perhaps matching TRBD1 or TRBD2 (5 bases each). Being an ORF, TRBV23-1 has a function that is uncertain. The CDR3 runs to 14 residues. The V end lost 0 bases, the J end lost 13 bases, and 18 bases lay between the germline ends. The CDR3 protein is CASSQSLGQGDWYF. For the CDR3, the DNA is TGCGCCAGCAGTCAATCGCTGGGCCAGGGAGATTGGTACTTC.

This clonotype was detected only a few times. For the CDR3, the DNA is TGTGCCAGCAGCGTTCCGGGACCGTGGTCTGGAAACACCATATATTTT. Translation: CASSVPGPWSGNTIYF. This chain connects TRBV11-2 to TRBJ1-3, with TRBD1 as a possible D gene (5 bases). CDR1 and CDR2 (germline): SGHAT, FQNNGV. With 5 bases removed from V and 1 base from J, the gap between germline ends came to 15 bases. The CDR3 has 16 residues.

This sequence joins TRBV7-9 and TRBJ2-7; 7 nucleotides align to TRBD1. J gave up 5 bases and V 4 bases, and 5 bases lay outside the gene matches. Germline V gene sequence: CDR1 SEHNR, CDR2 FQNEAQ (reference sequence). This CDR3 is 13 amino acids long. CDR3 sequence: CASSSDREHEQYF. DNA of the CDR3: TGTGCCAGCAGCTCTGACAGGGAACACGAGCAGTACTTC.

The chain carries TRBV6-2 or TRBV6-3 and TRBJ2-7; TRBD2 matches at 11 bases. Germline V gene lookup returns CDR1 MNHEY and CDR2 SVGEGT. The CDR3 has 18 amino acids. V lost 4 bases, J lost 0 bases, and 11 bases stayed unmatched. CDR3 coding DNA: TGTGCCAGCAGTTTGACTAGCGGGGCGTACACTTTCTCCTACGAGCAGTACTTC. Protein sequence: CASSLTSGAYTFSYEQYF.

This chain uses TRBV7-6 with TRBJ1-1, with D possibly TRBD1 on 5 matching bases. The germline gives CDR1 SGHVS, CDR2 FNYEAQ. The length of the CDR3 is 16 residues. V was trimmed by 2 bases and J by 1 base, leaving 14 bases between them. The CDR3 loop is CASSLRGPTENTEAFF. CDR3 in DNA: TGTGCCAGCAGCTTAAGGGGCCCTACAGAGAACACTGAAGCTTTCTTT.

The chain has TRBV12-3 or TRBV12-4 and TRBJ1-5, with D possibly matching TRBD1 (6 bases). V shed 5 bases and J shed 3 bases, with 14 bases lying between them. The CDR3 runs to 15 residues. The CDR3 bases are TGTGCCAGCAGTCCCTTTGGGGGCAACAATCAGCCCCAGCATTTT. Its protein product is CASSPFGGNNQPQHF.

The gene calls are TRBV28 and TRBJ2-7; the D is unclear. The germline V gene has CDR1 MDHEN and CDR2 SYDVKM. Between the trimmed V and J ends, which lost 7 bases and 0 bases, there was a span of 13 bases. The length of the CDR3 is 14 residues. The CDR3 here is CASNTGRGSYEQYF. The CDR3, as DNA: TGTGCCAGCAACACCGGCCGAGGCTCCTACGAGCAGTACTTC.

This clonotype was counted a few times. The chain uses TRBV9 and TRBJ1-3; D may be TRBD1 (6 bases). Germline V CDR1 and CDR2: SGDLS, YYNGEE. Trimming removed 4 bases from V and 0 bases from J, with 11 bases in between. This CDR3 has 15 amino acids. CDR3 amino acids: CASSLRTDSGNTIYF. CDR3 bases: TGTGCCAGCAGCCTACGGACAGACTCTGGAAACACCATATATTTT. Supplemented by reference TRBV9 and TRBJ1-3, the full variable domain reads DSGVTQTPKHLITATGQRVTLRCSPRSGDLSVYWYQQSLDQGLQFLIQYYNGEERAKGNILERFSAQQFPDLHSELNLSSLELGDSALYFCASSLRTDSGNTIYFGEGSWLTVV.

This clonotype was observed a few times. This sequence joins TRBV7-2 and TRBJ1-1, with 7 nucleotides matching TRBD1. The CDR3 totals 13 residues. Unmatched junction bases numbered 3, after V lost 3 bases and J lost 5 bases. In germline, CDR1 is SGHTA, CDR2 FQGNSA. CDR3 sequence reads: CASSFGTETEAFF. The CDR3 DNA is TGTGCCAGCAGCTTTGGGACAGAGACTGAAGCTTTCTTT.

The J gene is TRBJ1-2, the V gene TRBV2, with no clear D. The germline V and J ends were trimmed by 9 bases and 4 bases, with 9 bases remaining between them. Germline CDR1 and CDR2: SNHLY and FYNNEI. The CDR3 totals 11 residues. The CDR3 here is CARTEIYGYTF. The CDR3 DNA reads TGTGCCAGAACAGAGATCTATGGCTACACCTTC.

The rearrangement uses TRBV7-8 and TRBJ2-1, with 7 positions matching TRBD1. The CDR3 is 14 residues long. J was trimmed by 7 bases and V by 5 bases; bases with no gene match: 8. CDR1 is SGHVS, CDR2 FQNEAQ, per germline. CDR3 coding DNA: TGTGCCAGCAGCCCTTACGAGACAGGGAATGAGCAGTTCTTC. This translates into CASSPYETGNEQFF.